The 29 T cell receptor beta chains reported below all come from one sample, sequenced in a study of CD8+ T cells in alopecia areata. Treatment noted: oral pan-JAK inhibitor, 5-10 mg twice daily. cDNA serving as the sequencing template came from extracted, reverse transcribed RNA. Repertoires were generated with immunoSEQ multiplex PCR, while TCRdb's copy carries only in-frame clones and drops some. The sample has 150,000 to 200,000 clones; roughly 60% are singletons. This sample comprised CD4+ T cells sorted from blood, obtained at week 24, from a patient treated with tofacitinib. The origin of the receptors is a human donor with alopecia areata.

This clone came up a few times. This rearrangement joins TRBV5-1 to TRBJ1-1; D ambiguous. The length of the CDR3 is 14 residues. V lost 0 bases and J lost 4, with 10 bases in between. Germline V lookup: CDR1 SGHRS, CDR2 YFSETQ. CDR3 amino acids: CASSLEGGSTEAFF. The CDR3 DNA sequence: TGCGCCAGCAGCTTGGAGGGTGGTAGCACTGAAGCTTTCTTT.

The CDR3 reads CSASGPVQHF. CDR3 nucleotides: TGCAGTGCTAGCGGACCGGTCCAGCATTTT. The chain uses TRBV20-1 and TRBJ1-5; D uncertain. Germline V CDR1 and CDR2: DFQATT, SNEGSKA (reference sequence). The CDR3 has 10 amino acids. The germline V and J ends were trimmed by 3 bases and 12 bases, with 9 bases remaining between them.

This sequence joins TRBV30 and TRBJ1-1; D may be TRBD1 (6 bases). This CDR3 spans 14 amino acids. Trimming cost V 3 bases and J 3 bases, with 14 bases left between them. The germline gives CDR1 GTSNPN, CDR2 SVGIG (reference sequence). The CDR3 loop reads CAWSITGMDTEAFF. CDR3 sequence (DNA): TGTGCCTGGAGCATTACAGGGATGGACACTGAAGCTTTCTTT.

The J gene is TRBJ2-3, the V gene TRBV29-1; D may be TRBD2 (6 bases). Per the germline V gene, CDR1 is SQVTM and CDR2 is ANQGSEA. The CDR3 has 14 amino acids. The ends were cut back, 7 bases at V and 2 bases at J, with 16 bases in the middle. The chain's CDR3 is CSDRRTTHTDTQYF. As DNA, the CDR3 is TGCAGCGACCGCCGGACTACCCACACAGATACGCAGTATTTT.

The chain joins TRBV7-2 to TRBJ2-5; 8 bases line up with TRBD1. The ends lost 4 bases at V and 4 bases at J; junction bases unmatched: 8. CDR1 and CDR2 from the germline V gene are SGHTA and FQGNSA. The CDR3 is 15 amino acids. The CDR3 region is CASSSTGTGLETQYF. The CDR3, as DNA: TGTGCCAGCAGCTCTACCGGGACAGGTCTAGAGACCCAGTACTTC.

The chain couples TRBV19 to TRBJ1-6, with D possibly TRBD1 on 6 matching bases. This CDR3 comprises 17 residues. V lost 6 bases and J lost 8, with 23 bases in between. Germline CDR1 LNHDA, CDR2 SQIVND (reference sequence). The CDR3 coding sequence is TGTGCCAGTAGCGCCAACAGGGCAGGGAATTACTATTCACCCCTCCACTTT. This encodes CASSANRAGNYYSPLHF.

A note on this clone: Within the sample, other DNA sequences also encode this same CDR3. The chain recombines TRBV2 with TRBJ2-2; D possibly corresponds to TRBD1 (5 bases). Germline CDR1 reads SNHLY; CDR2 reads FYNNEI. The CDR3 loop spans 14 amino acids. Between the trimmed V and J ends, which lost 6 bases and 4 bases, there was a span of 12 bases. For the CDR3, the DNA is TGTGCCAGCAGGGGGCCATTGGGCACCGGGGAGCTGTTTTTT. This gives the protein CASRGPLGTGELFF.

This clone has more than one count but fewer than ten. The chain joins TRBV29-1 to TRBJ1-5; tentative D call: TRBD1 (5 bases). Germline CDR1 SQVTM, CDR2 ANQGSEA. The germline V and J ends were trimmed by 6 bases and 4 bases, with 13 bases remaining between them. The CDR3 is 13 amino acids. The CDR3 DNA reads TGCAGCGTCCCAGGGTTACGAAATCAGCCCCAGCATTTT. Translated: CSVPGLRNQPQHF.

The CDR3 DNA reads as TGTGCCAGCAGCCCCTCGAAGACTAGCGGGGTAATACCCTCTAGCACAGATACGCAGTATTTT. It translates to CASSPSKTSGVIPSSTDTQYF. This chain joins TRBV9 and TRBJ2-3; TRBD2 matches at 11 bases. Germline V gives CDR1 SGDLS, CDR2 YYNGEE. The CDR3 extends over 21 amino acids. V gave up 4 bases and J gave up 0 bases; unmatched junction bases: 19. The full variable domain, completed using reference TRBV9 and TRBJ2-3, is DSGVTQTPKHLITATGQRVTLRCSPRSGDLSVYWYQQSLDQGLQFLIQYYNGEERAKGNILERFSAQQFPDLHSELNLSSLELGDSALYFCASSPSKTSGVIPSSTDTQYFGPGTRLTVL.

The chain carries TRBV7-2 and TRBJ2-5, with D possibly being TRBD1 (6 bases). The CDR3 is 15 amino acids. Trimming shortened V by 5 bases and J by 5 bases, and 18 bases separated the two germline ends. Per the germline V gene, CDR1 is SGHTA and CDR2 is FQGNSA. Written as DNA, the CDR3 is TGTGCCAGCAGCACCCGGACAGCCCCAGGGGAGACCCAGTACTTC. This gives the protein CASSTRTAPGETQYF.

This chain links TRBV7-2 with TRBJ2-7; 8 bases are a match to TRBD1. CDR3 length equals 17 residues. V was clipped by 5 bases and J by 3 bases; unmatched bases: 15. Germline CDR1 and CDR2: SGHTA and FQGNSA. CDR3 coding DNA: TGTGCCAGCAGCACCCGCTCCAGGACAGGGATCATCTACGAGCAGTACTTC. Amino acids: CASSTRSRTGIIYEQYF.

V gene TRBV30 combines with J gene TRBJ1-1; D is possibly TRBD1 (5 bases). Germline V gene lookup returns CDR1 GTSNPN and CDR2 SVGIG (reference sequence). The V end lost 8 bases, the J end lost 0 bases, and 19 bases lay between the germline ends. This CDR3 has 15 residues. Written as DNA, the CDR3 is TGTGCCGGGCATCGGGGGGGAGGCATGAACACTGAAGCTTTCTTT. Protein sequence: CAGHRGGGMNTEAFF.

The CDR3 DNA follows: TGCGCCAGCACCCCCTCCGGGACTCCTAACAATGAGCAGTTCTTC. It encodes CASTPSGTPNNEQFF. The chain uses TRBV5-1 and TRBJ2-1; D is perhaps TRBD2 (6 bases). V lost 6 bases and J 5 bases, leaving 18 bases between the germline ends. There are 15 residues in the CDR3. CDR1 SGHRS and CDR2 YFSETQ come from the germline V gene.

This chain links TRBV27 with TRBJ2-1, with D unresolved. This CDR3 is built from 12 residues. From germline, CDR1 is MNHEY and CDR2 SMNVEV (reference sequence). Trimming shortened V by 6 bases and J by 14 bases, and 17 bases separated the two germline ends. The CDR3 nucleotides read TGTGCCAGCAGACGGCCCCCGGACCTCGAGTTCTTC. Protein sequence: CASRRPPDLEFF.

The chain has TRBV27 and TRBJ2-7; TRBD2 is a possible D gene (5 bases). This CDR3 has 13 residues. CDR1 is MNHEY, CDR2 SMNVEV, per germline (reference sequence). Trimming took off 8 bases at V and 3 bases at J, with 14 bases between the two ends. CDR3 DNA: TGTGCCAGCGGGCCGGACGGGGACTACGAGCAGTACTTC. Protein: CASGPDGDYEQYF.

J is TRBJ1-1 and V is TRBV11-1; possibly TRBD1 for D (6 bases). The CDR3 loop spans 14 amino acids. Germline assignment: CDR1 SGHAT and CDR2 FQDESV (reference sequence). The ends were cut back, 5 bases at V and 2 bases at J, with 12 bases in the middle. CDR3 in amino acids: CASSLRGINTEAFF. The CDR3 bases are TGTGCCAGCAGCCTGAGGGGGATTAACACTGAAGCTTTCTTT.

The chain combines TRBV30 with TRBJ2-5; TRBD2 aligns across 12 bases. The CDR3 has 15 residues. Germline values: CDR1 GTSNPN, CDR2 SVGIG (reference sequence). Germline trimming cut 0 bases from V and 2 bases from J; bases unmatched to any gene: 1. CDR3 amino acids: CAWSVGLAGQETQYF. The CDR3 nucleotides read TGTGCCTGGAGTGTTGGACTAGCGGGACAAGAGACCCAGTACTTC.

V is TRBV27 and J is TRBJ2-6, with 12 nucleotides matching TRBD1. The V gene end was trimmed by 6 bases and the J gene end by 4 bases; junction bases not matched to a gene: 10. The CDR3 extends over 18 amino acids. From germline, CDR1 is MNHEY and CDR2 SMNVEV (reference sequence). CDR3 sequence (DNA): TGTGCCAGCAGCACCGGGACAGGGGGCGCGTCGGGGGCCAACGTCCTGACTTTC. Translation gives CASSTGTGGASGANVLTF.

The V and J genes are TRBV29-1 and TRBJ2-2, with unresolved D. CDR3 length: 13 amino acids. V lost 7 bases and J 0 bases, leaving 9 bases between the germline ends. Germline CDR1 is SQVTM and CDR2 is ANQGSEA. The CDR3 loop is CSGKITNTGELFF. In nucleotides, the CDR3 is TGCAGCGGCAAGATAACGAACACCGGGGAGCTGTTTTTT.

The rearrangement links TRBV30 to TRBJ2-3, with 7 bases fitting TRBD2. The CDR3 has 16 amino acids. The trim removed 3 bases at V and 3 bases at J, leaving 12 bases unmatched. The germline gives CDR1 GTSNPN, CDR2 SVGIG (reference sequence). The CDR3 nucleotides read TGTGCCTGGAGCTTTGGGACTACCCGGGGAACAGATACGCAGTATTTT. It translates to CAWSFGTTRGTDTQYF.

J is TRBJ1-1 and V is TRBV15; D gene unclear. The CDR3 loop spans 15 amino acids. Germline V lookup: CDR1 LNHNV, CDR2 YYDKDF (reference sequence). Trimming pared 1 base from V and 3 bases from J, leaving 12 bases between. CDR3 region: CATSRAGRADTEAFF. The CDR3 nucleotides read TGTGCCACCAGCAGAGCCGGACGGGCCGACACTGAAGCTTTCTTT. Using reference TRBV15 and TRBJ1-1 for the parts outside the CDR3, the full variable domain is DAMVIQNPRYQVTQFGKPVTLSCSQTLNHNVMYWYQQKSSQAPKLLFHYYDKDFNNEADTPDNFQSRRPNTSFCFLDIRSPGLGDTAMYLCATSRAGRADTEAFFGQGTRLTVV.

The rearrangement uses TRBV15 and TRBJ2-7; 9 bases fit TRBD1. J was trimmed by 2 bases and V by 1 base; bases with no gene match: 3. The CDR3 is 15 residues long. The germline V gene has CDR1 LNHNV and CDR2 YYDKDF (reference sequence). The CDR3 nucleotides read TGTGCCACCAGCAGAGGCCGGACAGGGGCCTACGAGCAGTACTTC. It codes for CATSRGRTGAYEQYF.

The V gene is TRBV7-9, the J gene TRBJ2-7; D uncertain. V was trimmed by 1 base and J by 7 bases, leaving 14 bases between them. This CDR3 has 14 residues. The germline V gene encodes CDR1 SEHNR and CDR2 FQNEAQ (reference sequence). The CDR3 region has the DNA TGTGCCAGCAGCTTAGAGGGCGCCCTGAGGGAGCAGTACTTC. Its protein is CASSLEGALREQYF.

The chain is built from TRBV30 and TRBJ2-3; D is possibly TRBD2 (6 bases). Germline CDR1 and CDR2: GTSNPN and SVGIG (reference sequence). With 5 bases removed from V and 3 bases from J, the gap between germline ends came to 9 bases. This CDR3 comprises 12 residues. CDR3 in amino acids: CAWGGWTDTQYF. CDR3 nucleotide sequence: TGTGCCTGGGGGGGGTGGACAGATACGCAGTATTTT.

The chain carries TRBV15 and TRBJ2-7, with D unresolved. V lost 1 base, J lost 1 base, and 8 bases lay in between. Germline V gives CDR1 LNHNV, CDR2 YYDKDF (reference sequence). The CDR3 length is 14 residues. CDR3 sequence reads: CATSRAKESYEQYF. The DNA of the CDR3 is TGTGCCACCAGCAGAGCAAAAGAATCCTACGAGCAGTACTTC.

The DNA for the CDR3 is TGTGCCTGGAGAGAGGGAGGGGTCTACAATGAGCAGTTCTTC. It codes for CAWREGGVYNEQFF. The chain links TRBV30 to TRBJ2-1, with 7 bases fitting TRBD2. Trimming took 3 bases from V and 3 from J; bases not matched to a gene: 5. CDR1 is GTSNPN, CDR2 SVGIG, per germline (reference sequence). The CDR3 is 14 residues long.

This clone has a single count. The chain employs TRBV29-1 and TRBJ2-1; D gene unclear. There are 12 residues in the CDR3. Germline lookup yields CDR1 SQVTM and CDR2 ANQGSEA. V gave up 4 bases and J gave up 4 bases, with 8 bases separating them. This CDR3 is CSVGHPYNEQFF. CDR3 DNA sequence: TGCAGCGTTGGACACCCATACAATGAGCAGTTCTTC.

As regards this clone: Different DNA sequences within this sample yield the same CDR3. The rearrangement joins TRBV29-1 to TRBJ1-1; no firm D call. Germline V gene lookup returns CDR1 SQVTM and CDR2 ANQGSEA. The germline V and J ends were trimmed by 5 bases and 0 bases, with 10 bases remaining between them. The CDR3 contains 13 residues. CDR3 DNA sequence: TGCAGCGTTCGAGGTCGTCTGAACACTGAAGCTTTCTTT. Translated, it gives CSVRGRLNTEAFF.

The chain joins TRBV5-1 to TRBJ2-5, with TRBD2 matching 11 bases. This CDR3 is 19 amino acids long. V lost 3 bases, J lost 3 bases, and 16 bases stayed unmatched. The germline V gene has CDR1 SGHRS and CDR2 YFSETQ. CDR3 coding DNA: TGCGCCAGCAGCTGGCCCAGTAGCGGGGGGGCCGTCGGAGAAGAGACCCAGTACTTC. Translating it yields CASSWPSSGGAVGEETQYF.